This T cell receptor beta chain comes out of a study of beta chain features in type 1 diabetes. Overall study: Healthy donors, compared against patients, showed similar age, gender and cell yields.

The authors reverse transcribed all of the isolated RNA, so sequencing captured expressed TCRB transcripts. Sequenced by immunoSEQ multiplex PCR; TCRdb stores in-frame clones only, minus some. Of about 160,000 clones in the sample, about 9% are singletons; the top ten hold around 0.7%. Worth noting for this clone: What it binds is unknown.

Stem cell-like memory, regulatory, central memory and naive CD4+ cells were sorted via CD45RO/CCR7/CD25/CD127/CD95/CD27. Each of the sorted populations had a purity greater than 95%. Study findings and constraints: People with Type 1 diabetes carried modestly yet significantly shorter TCRB CDR3s in all four CD4+ subsets. Patients' naive, central memory and Treg TCRB repertoires seemed closer to one another than those of healthy donors.

There are 15 residues in the CDR3. The ends were cut back, 5 bases at V and 6 bases at J, with 19 bases in the middle. CDR1 and CDR2 from the germline V gene are MDHEN and SYDVKM. The clonotype was recovered from a woman in her 30s with type 1 diabetes. The genes are TRBV28 and TRBJ1-2; D ambiguous. Specimen: central memory CD4+ T cells from blood. In DNA form, the CDR3 reads TGTGCCAGCAGTCCCCTGTATGTCGTTTCGGATGGCTACACCTTC. Protein: CASSPLYVVSDGYTF.